This T cell receptor beta chain was sequenced during a study of blood T cell repertoires in COVID-19. The germline V gene has CDR1 ENHRY and CDR2 SYGVKD. V dropped 3 bases and J dropped 7; count of bases not matched to a gene: 6. There are 16 residues in the CDR3. Clinical history reported by participants formed the basis on which cohorts were assigned. Only in-frame clones appear in the TCRdb table, and some are missing; sequencing was by immunoSEQ multiplex PCR. The sample lists a few hundred thousand clones; around 87% were seen once. The V call is TRBV10-3, the J call TRBJ2-1, with 13 nucleotides matching TRBD2. The source is a man aged 25-45 years who had recovered from COVID-19. The sample taken for sequencing was PBMCs or T cells enriched from blood (not recorded which). The CDR3 DNA reads TGTGCCATCAGTGACACTAGCGGGAGGGCGGGGAATGAGCAGTTCTTC. Protein product: CAISDTSGRAGNEQFF.